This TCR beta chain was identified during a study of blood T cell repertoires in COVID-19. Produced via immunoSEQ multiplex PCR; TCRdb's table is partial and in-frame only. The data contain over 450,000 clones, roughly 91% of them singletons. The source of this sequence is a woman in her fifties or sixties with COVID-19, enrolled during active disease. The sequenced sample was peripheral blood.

The CDR3 reads CASSEGPPSPLHF. In DNA form, the CDR3 reads TGTGCCAGCAGTGAAGGGCCCCCTTCACCCCTCCACTTT. J is TRBJ1-6 and V is TRBV6-1; D is uncertain. The ends were cut back, 1 base at V and 9 bases at J, with 7 bases in the middle. The length of the CDR3 is 13 residues. CDR1 and CDR2 (germline): MNHNS, SASEGT.